A selection of T cell receptor beta chains follows, all from one sample in a study of blood T cell repertoires in COVID-19. The assay was immunoSEQ multiplex PCR, and TCRdb's table has in-frame clones only and misses some. The sample shows roughly 80,000 clones, over 65% of them seen only once. The sample taken for sequencing was peripheral blood. These receptors came from a woman aged 70-85 years with acute or convalescent COVID-19. Each CDR3 is given with its conserved first and last residue. The D gene is left open where the match is weak. Rows give clone size only sometimes, using once, few, many, or a class for an expanded clone.

D gene	V gene	J gene	clone size	CDR3 protein	CDR3 DNA
.	TRBV6-2/TRBV6-3	TRBJ2-1	.	CASSYEGITYNEQFF	TGTGCCAGCAGTTACGAGGGTATTACCTACAATGAGCAGTTCTTC
TRBD1	TRBV10-3	TRBJ1-2	.	CAISEPDRGQGYTF	TGTGCCATCAGTGAGCCGGACAGGGGTCAAGGCTACACCTTC
.	TRBV4-3	TRBJ1-6	.	CASSLGRGGNSPLHF	TGCGCCAGCAGCCTTGGTCGGGGAGGGAATTCACCCCTCCACTTT
.	TRBV19	TRBJ1-5	once	CASSRSGGNQPQHF	TGTGCCAGTAGTAGGTCAGGCGGGAATCAGCCCCAGCATTTT
TRBD1	TRBV7-9	TRBJ1-3	.	CASSLFTAGGFGNTIYF	TGTGCCAGCAGCTTATTTACCGCAGGGGGTTTTGGAAACACCATATATTTT
TRBD2	TRBV9	TRBJ2-1	.	CASSPRGGAGANNEQFF	TGTGCCAGCAGCCCCCGGGGGGGGGCAGGAGCGAACAATGAGCAGTTCTTC
TRBD1	TRBV6-5	TRBJ2-5	.	CASSWDRGSGETQYF	TGTGCCAGCAGTTGGGACAGGGGATCAGGAGAGACCCAGTACTTC
.	TRBV27	TRBJ1-4	.	CASSLEQGREKLFF	TGTGCCAGCAGTTTGGAACAGGGACGCGAAAAACTGTTTTTT
.	TRBV27	TRBJ2-1	.	CASSLTGLSVNEQFF	TGTGCCAGCAGTCTAACGGGACTTAGTGTCAATGAGCAGTTCTTC
TRBD2	TRBV5-6	TRBJ2-5	.	CASSLERGGETQYF	TGTGCCAGCAGCTTGGAACGGGGGGGAGAGACCCAGTACTTC
.	TRBV11-1	TRBJ1-5	.	CASSLAGGHQPQHF	TGTGCCAGCAGCTTAGCAGGGGGTCATCAGCCCCAGCATTTT
TRBD2	TRBV3-1/TRBV3-2	TRBJ2-1	.	CASSQEGGGGNEQFF	TGTGCCAGCAGCCAAGAAGGCGGGGGGGGGAATGAGCAGTTCTTC